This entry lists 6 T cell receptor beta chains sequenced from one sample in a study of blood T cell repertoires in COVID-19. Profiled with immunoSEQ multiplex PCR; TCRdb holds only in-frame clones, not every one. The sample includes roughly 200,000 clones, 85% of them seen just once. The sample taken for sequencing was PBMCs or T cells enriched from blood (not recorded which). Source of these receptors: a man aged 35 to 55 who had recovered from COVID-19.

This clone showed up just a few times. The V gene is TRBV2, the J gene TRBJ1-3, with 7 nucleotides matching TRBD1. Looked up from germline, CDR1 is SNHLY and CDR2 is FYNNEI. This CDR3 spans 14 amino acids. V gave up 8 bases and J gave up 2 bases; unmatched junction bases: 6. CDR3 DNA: TGTGCCAGCGGGGACAGAAATCCTGGAAACACCATATATTTT. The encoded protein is CASGDRNPGNTIYF.

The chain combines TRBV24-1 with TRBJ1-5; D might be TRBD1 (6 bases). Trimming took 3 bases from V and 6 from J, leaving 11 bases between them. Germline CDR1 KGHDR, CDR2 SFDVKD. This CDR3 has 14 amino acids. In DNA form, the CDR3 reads TGTGCCACCAGTGATCCCAGGGGAACTCAGCCCCAGCATTTT. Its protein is CATSDPRGTQPQHF.

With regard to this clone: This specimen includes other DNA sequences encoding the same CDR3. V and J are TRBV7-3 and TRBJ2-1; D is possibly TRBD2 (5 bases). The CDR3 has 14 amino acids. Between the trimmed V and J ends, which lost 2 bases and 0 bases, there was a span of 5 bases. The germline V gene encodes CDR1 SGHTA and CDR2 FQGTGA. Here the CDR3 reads CASSLAGSYNEQFF. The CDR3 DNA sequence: TGTGCCAGCAGCTTAGCGGGCTCCTACAATGAGCAGTTCTTC.

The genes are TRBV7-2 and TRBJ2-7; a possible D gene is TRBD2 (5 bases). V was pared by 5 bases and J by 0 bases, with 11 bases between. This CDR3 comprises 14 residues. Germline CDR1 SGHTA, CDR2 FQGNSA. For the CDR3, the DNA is TGTGCCAGCAGCCAGCGGTACAACTCCTACGAGCAGTACTTC. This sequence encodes CASSQRYNSYEQYF.

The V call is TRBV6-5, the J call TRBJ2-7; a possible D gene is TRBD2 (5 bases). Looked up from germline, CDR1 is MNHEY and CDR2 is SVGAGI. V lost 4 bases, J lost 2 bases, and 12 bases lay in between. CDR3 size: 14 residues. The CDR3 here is CASSLRENAYEQYF. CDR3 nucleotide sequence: TGTGCCAGCAGTTTACGGGAAAATGCCTACGAGCAGTACTTC.

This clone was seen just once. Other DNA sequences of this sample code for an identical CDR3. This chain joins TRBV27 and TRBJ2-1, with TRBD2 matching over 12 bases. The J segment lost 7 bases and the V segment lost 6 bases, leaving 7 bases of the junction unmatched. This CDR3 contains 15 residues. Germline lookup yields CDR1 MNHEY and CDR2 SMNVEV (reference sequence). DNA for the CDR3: TGTGCCAGCAGCTTACTAGCGGGAGGTGGGAATGAGCAGTTCTTC. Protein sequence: CASSLLAGGGNEQFF.